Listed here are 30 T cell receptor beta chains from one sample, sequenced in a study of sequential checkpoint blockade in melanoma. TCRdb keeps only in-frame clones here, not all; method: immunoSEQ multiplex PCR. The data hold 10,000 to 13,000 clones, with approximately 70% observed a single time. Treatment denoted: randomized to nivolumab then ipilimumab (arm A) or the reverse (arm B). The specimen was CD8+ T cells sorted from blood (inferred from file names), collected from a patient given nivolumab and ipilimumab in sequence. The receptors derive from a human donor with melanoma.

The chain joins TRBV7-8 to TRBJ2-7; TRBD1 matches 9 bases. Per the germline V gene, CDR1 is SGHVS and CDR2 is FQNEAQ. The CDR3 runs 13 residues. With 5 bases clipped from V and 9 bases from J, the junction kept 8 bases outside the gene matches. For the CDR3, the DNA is TGTGCCAGCAGCGCCACAGGGGGCATTGCGCAGTACTTC. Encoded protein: CASSATGGIAQYF. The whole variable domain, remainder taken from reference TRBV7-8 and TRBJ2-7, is GAGVSQSPRYKVAKRGQDVALRCDPISGHVSLFWYQQALGQGPEFLTYFQNEAQLDKSGLPSDRFFAERPEGSVSTLKIQRTQQEDSAVYLCASSATGGIAQYFGPGTRLTVT.

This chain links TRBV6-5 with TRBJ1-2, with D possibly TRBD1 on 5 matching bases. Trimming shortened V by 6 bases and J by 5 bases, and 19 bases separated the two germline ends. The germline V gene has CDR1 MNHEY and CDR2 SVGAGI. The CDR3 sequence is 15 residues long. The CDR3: CASSRKGQTYYGYTF. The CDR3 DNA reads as TGTGCCAGCAGCCGGAAGGGGCAGACCTATTATGGCTACACCTTC.

This CDR3 is CASSYRSGQRTYEQYF. CDR3 coding DNA: TGTGCCAGCAGTTATAGGTCGGGACAGAGGACCTACGAGCAGTACTTC. The chain has TRBV6-6 and TRBJ2-7, with 7 nucleotides matching TRBD1. Unmatched junction bases numbered 10, after V lost 3 bases and J lost 2 bases. Germline CDR1 and CDR2: MNHNY and SVGAGI (reference sequence). The CDR3 extends over 16 amino acids.

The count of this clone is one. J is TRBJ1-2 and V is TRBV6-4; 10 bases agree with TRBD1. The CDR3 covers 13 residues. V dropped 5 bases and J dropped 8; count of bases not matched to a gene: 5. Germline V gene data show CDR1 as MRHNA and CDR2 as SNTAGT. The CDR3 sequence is CASSLGQGLGYTF. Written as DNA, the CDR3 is TGTGCCAGCAGTCTGGGACAGGGGTTGGGCTACACCTTC.

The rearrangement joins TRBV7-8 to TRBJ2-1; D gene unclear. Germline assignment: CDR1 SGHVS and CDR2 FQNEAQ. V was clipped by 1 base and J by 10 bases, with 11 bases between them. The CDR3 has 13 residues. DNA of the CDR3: TGTGCCAGCAGCTTAGTCACTTTGGGCGAGCAGTTCTTC. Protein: CASSLVTLGEQFF.

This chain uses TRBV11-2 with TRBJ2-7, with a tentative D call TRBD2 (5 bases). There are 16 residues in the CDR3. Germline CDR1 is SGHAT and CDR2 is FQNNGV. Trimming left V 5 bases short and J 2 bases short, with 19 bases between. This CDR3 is CASSPRDRRLTYEQYF. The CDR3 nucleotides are TGTGCCAGCAGCCCAAGGGATCGGAGACTAACCTACGAGCAGTACTTC. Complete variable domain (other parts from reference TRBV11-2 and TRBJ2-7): EAGVAQSPRYKIIEKRQSVAFWCNPISGHATLYWYQQILGQGPKLLIQFQNNGVVDDSQLPKDRFSAERLKGVDSTLKIQPAKLEDSAVYLCASSPRDRRLTYEQYFGPGTRLTVT.

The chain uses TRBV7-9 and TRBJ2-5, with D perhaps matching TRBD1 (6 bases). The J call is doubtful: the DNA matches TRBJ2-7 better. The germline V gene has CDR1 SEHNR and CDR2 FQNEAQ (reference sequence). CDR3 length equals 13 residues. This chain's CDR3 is CASSPGTSYEQYF. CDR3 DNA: TGTGCCAGCAGCCCCGGGACATCCTACGAGCAGTACTTC.

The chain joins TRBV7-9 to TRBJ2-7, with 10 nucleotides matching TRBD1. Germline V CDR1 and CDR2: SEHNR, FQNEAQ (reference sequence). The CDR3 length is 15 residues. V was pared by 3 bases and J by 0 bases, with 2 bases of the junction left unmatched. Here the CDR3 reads CASSLTGGSSYEQYF. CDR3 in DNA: TGTGCCAGCAGCTTGACAGGGGGCAGCTCCTACGAGCAGTACTTC.

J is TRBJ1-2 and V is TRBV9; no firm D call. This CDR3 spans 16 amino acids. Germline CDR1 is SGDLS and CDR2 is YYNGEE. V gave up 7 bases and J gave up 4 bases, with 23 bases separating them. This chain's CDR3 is CASAFGHSRKTYGYTF. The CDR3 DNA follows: TGTGCCAGCGCTTTTGGGCACTCAAGAAAGACCTATGGCTACACCTTC. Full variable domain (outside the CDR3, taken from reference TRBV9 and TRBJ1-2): DSGVTQTPKHLITATGQRVTLRCSPRSGDLSVYWYQQSLDQGLQFLIQYYNGEERAKGNILERFSAQQFPDLHSELNLSSLELGDSALYFCASAFGHSRKTYGYTFGSGTRLTVV.

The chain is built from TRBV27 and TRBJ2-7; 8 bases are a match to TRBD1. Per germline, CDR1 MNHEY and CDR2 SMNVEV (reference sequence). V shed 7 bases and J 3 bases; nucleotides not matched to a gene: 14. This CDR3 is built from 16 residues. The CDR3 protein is CASTPSTGALFYEQYF. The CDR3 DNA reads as TGTGCCAGCACCCCATCGACAGGGGCTCTCTTCTACGAGCAGTACTTC.

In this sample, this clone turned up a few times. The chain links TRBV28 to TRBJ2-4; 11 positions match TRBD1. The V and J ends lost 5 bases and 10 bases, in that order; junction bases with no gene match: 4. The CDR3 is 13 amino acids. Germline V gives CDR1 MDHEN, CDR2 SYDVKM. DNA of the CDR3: TGTGCCAGCAGTCCGGGACAGGGGGTAATTCAGTACTTC. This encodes CASSPGQGVIQYF.

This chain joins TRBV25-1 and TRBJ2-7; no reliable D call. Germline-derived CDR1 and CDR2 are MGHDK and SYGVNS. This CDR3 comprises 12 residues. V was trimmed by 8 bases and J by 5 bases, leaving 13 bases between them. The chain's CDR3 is CASGNRVDEQYF. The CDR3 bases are TGTGCCAGCGGAAACCGGGTCGACGAGCAGTACTTC.

The CDR3 nucleotides read TGTGCCAGCAGTGCGATGCGGGGGGCTTGGGGCGAGCAGTACTTC. Translating it yields CASSAMRGAWGEQYF. The V gene is TRBV27, the J gene TRBJ2-7; 8 nucleotides line up with TRBD2. The V gene's germline CDR1 is MNHEY and CDR2 SMNVEV (reference sequence). Trimming took 5 bases from V and 6 from J; bases not matched to a gene: 12. The CDR3 covers 15 residues.

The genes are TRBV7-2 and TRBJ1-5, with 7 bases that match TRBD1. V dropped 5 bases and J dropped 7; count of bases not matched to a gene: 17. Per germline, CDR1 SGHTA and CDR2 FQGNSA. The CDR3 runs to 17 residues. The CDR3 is CASSHYRGGAYWQPQHF. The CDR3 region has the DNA TGTGCCAGCAGCCACTACCGAGGGGGCGCATATTGGCAGCCCCAGCATTTT.

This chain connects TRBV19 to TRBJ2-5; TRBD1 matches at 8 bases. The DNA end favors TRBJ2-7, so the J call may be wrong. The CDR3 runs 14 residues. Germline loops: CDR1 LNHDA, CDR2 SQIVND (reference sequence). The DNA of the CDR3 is TGTGCCAGTAGTACGGACAGGGACTCCTACGAGCAGTACTTC. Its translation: CASSTDRDSYEQYF.

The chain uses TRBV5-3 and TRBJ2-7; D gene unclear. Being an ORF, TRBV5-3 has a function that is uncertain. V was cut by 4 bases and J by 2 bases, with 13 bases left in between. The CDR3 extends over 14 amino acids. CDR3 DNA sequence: TGTGCCAGAAGCGCCGTGGGCAGTCCCTACGAGCAGTACTTC. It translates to CARSAVGSPYEQYF.

Here the CDR3 DNA reads TGTGCCAGCTCACCTACGGACAGACCCACATACAATGAGCAGTTCTTC. It encodes CASSPTDRPTYNEQFF. The genes are TRBV18 and TRBJ2-1; possible D gene TRBD1, 6 bases. The CDR3 sequence is 16 residues long. CDR1 and CDR2 (germline): KGHSH, LQKENI. The V end was cut by 3 bases, the J end by 4 bases, with 16 bases between.

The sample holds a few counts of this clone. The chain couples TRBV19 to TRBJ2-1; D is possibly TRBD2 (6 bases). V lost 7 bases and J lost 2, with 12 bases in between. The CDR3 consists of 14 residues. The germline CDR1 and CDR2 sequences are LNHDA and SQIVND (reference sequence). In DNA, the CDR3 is TGTGCCAGTACCGGCGGGAAGGCCTACAATGAGCAGTTCTTC. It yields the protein CASTGGKAYNEQFF.

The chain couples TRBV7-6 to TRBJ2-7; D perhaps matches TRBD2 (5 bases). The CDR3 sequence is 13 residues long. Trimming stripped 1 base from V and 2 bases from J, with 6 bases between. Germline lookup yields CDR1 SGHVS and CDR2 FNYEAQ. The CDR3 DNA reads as TGTGCCAGCAGCTTAGGGACTGCCTACGAGCAGTACTTC. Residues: CASSLGTAYEQYF.

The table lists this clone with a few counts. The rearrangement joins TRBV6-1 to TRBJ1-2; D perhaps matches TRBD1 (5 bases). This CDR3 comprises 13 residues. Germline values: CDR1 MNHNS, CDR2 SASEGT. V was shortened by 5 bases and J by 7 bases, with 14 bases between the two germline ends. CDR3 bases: TGTGCCAGCAGTTGGAGGGGTGTTGGTGGCTACACCTTC. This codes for CASSWRGVGGYTF.

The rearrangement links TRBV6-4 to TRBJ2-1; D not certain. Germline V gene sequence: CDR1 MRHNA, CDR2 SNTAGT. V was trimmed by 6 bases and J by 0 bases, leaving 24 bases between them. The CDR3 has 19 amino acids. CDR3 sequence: CASSPLRPEASSSYNEQFF. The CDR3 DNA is TGTGCCAGCAGCCCCTTGAGGCCCGAGGCCTCAAGCTCCTACAATGAGCAGTTCTTC.

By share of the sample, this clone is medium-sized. CDR3: CASSGKARREKLFF. DNA for the CDR3: TGTGCCAGCAGCGGCAAAGCCAGGCGTGAAAAACTGTTTTTT. The V and J genes are TRBV9 and TRBJ1-4; no clear D gene. CDR3 length equals 14 residues. Germline loops: CDR1 SGDLS, CDR2 YYNGEE. V lost 3 bases, J lost 7 bases, and 13 bases lay in between.

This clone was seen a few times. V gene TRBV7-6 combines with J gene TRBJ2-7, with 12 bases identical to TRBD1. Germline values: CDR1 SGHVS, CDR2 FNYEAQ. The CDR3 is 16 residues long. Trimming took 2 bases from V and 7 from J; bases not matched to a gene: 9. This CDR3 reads CASSLMGGQGAWEQYF. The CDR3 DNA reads TGTGCCAGCAGCTTAATGGGGGGACAGGGGGCGTGGGAGCAGTACTTC.

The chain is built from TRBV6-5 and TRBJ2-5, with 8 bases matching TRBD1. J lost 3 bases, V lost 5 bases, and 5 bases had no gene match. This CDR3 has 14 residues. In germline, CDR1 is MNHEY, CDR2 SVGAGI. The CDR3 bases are TGTGCCAGCAGTCGGACAGGGAACGAAGAGACCCAGTACTTC. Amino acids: CASSRTGNEETQYF.

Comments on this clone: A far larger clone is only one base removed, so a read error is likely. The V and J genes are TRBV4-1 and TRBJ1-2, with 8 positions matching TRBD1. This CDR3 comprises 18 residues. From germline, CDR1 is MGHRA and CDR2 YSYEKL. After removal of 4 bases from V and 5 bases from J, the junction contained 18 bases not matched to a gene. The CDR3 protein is CASSLGQGLSSLTYGYTF. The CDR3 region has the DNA TGCGCCAGCAGCCTAGGACAGGGCCTAAGTAGCCTTACATATGGCTACACCTTC.

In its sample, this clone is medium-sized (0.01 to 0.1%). In DNA, the CDR3 is TGTGCCAGCAGCTTAGTTGTTAGCGTCTTGGAGCAGTTCTTC. Amino acid sequence: CASSLVVSVLEQFF. The chain couples TRBV7-2 to TRBJ2-1; TRBD2 is a possible D gene (5 bases). The CDR3 has 14 residues. CDR1 and CDR2 (germline): SGHTA, FQGNSA. V was cut by 1 base and J by 10 bases, with 14 bases left in between.

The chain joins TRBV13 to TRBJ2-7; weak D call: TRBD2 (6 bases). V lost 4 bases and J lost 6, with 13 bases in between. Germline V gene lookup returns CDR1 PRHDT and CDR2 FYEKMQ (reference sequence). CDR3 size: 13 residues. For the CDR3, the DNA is TGTGCCAGCAGCTCCACGGGGGTGATCGAGCAGTACTTC. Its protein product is CASSSTGVIEQYF.

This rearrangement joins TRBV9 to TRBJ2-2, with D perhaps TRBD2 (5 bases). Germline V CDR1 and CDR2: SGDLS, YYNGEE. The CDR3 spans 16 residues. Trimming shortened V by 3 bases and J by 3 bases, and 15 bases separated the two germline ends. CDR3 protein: CASSDFEGVHTGELFF. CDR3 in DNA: TGTGCCAGCAGCGATTTCGAGGGCGTCCACACCGGGGAGCTGTTTTTT.

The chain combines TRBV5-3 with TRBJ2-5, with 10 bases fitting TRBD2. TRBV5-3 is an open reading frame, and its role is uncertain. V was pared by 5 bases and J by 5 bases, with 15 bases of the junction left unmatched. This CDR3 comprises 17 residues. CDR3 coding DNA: TGTGCCAGAAGGCCGTTTGGACTAGCGGCTGTGTCGGAGACCCAGTACTTC. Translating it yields CARRPFGLAAVSETQYF.

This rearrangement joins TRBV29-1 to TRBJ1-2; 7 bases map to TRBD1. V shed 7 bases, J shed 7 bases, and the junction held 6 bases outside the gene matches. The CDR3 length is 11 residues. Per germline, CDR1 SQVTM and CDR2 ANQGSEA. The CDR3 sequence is CSAEGASGYTF. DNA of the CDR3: TGCAGCGCCGAGGGGGCGAGTGGCTACACCTTC.